This is a list of T cell receptor beta chains from one sample in a study of blood T cell repertoires in COVID-19. Sequencing was performed with immunoSEQ multiplex PCR; in TCRdb, only in-frame clones are kept and a portion is missing. The data contain more than 95,000 clones, 70% to 80% of them singletons. Sequencing input: peripheral blood. These receptors came from a man in his forties or fifties with active or convalescent COVID-19. Both conserved end residues are part of each CDR3.

J	V	CDR3
TRBJ2-7	TRBV2	CASRLKDITYEQYF
TRBJ2-3	TRBV3-1/TRBV3-2	CASALAGLDTQYF
TRBJ1-1	TRBV24-1	CATSDPTVDTEAFF
TRBJ2-7	TRBV11-1	CASVKQGHSYEQYF
TRBJ2-3	TRBV3-1/TRBV3-2	CASSQGATDTQYF
TRBJ2-1	TRBV2	CASSGGTSGSGEQFF
TRBJ1-1	TRBV27	CASSLPEDTEAFF
TRBJ1-2	TRBV5-1	CASSLGTEAGYTF
TRBJ1-5	TRBV19	CASSSTGGNQPQHF
TRBJ2-7	TRBV19	CASSIGRTGAYEQYF
TRBJ1-2	TRBV6-5	CASRRTAKDGYTF
TRBJ2-1	TRBV7-9	CASSTRSWLLNEQFF
TRBJ2-7	TRBV5-1	CASSLTGGVYEQYF
TRBJ1-2	TRBV10-3	CATTGSGGDYGYTF
TRBJ1-2	TRBV30	CAASDGNGYTF
TRBJ2-7	TRBV27	CASMMTGSYEQYF
TRBJ2-5	TRBV3-1/TRBV3-2	CASSQFSGTRDRTQYF
TRBJ2-7	TRBV7-2	CASSSTSGIGEQYF
TRBJ1-4	TRBV30	CAWSEGQTTTNEKLFF
TRBJ2-3	TRBV19	CASGASADTQYF
TRBJ2-5	TRBV9	CASSTTGGETQYF
TRBJ1-2	TRBV30	CACYRQGVDGYTF
TRBJ1-1	TRBV12-5	CASATGQGKMNTEAFF
TRBJ2-1	TRBV19	CASSETSGRADEQFF
TRBJ2-7	TRBV10-3	CAINSGGDYEQYF
TRBJ1-2	TRBV2	CASDRGNGYTF
TRBJ1-1	TRBV28	CASSPRGRKNTEAFF
TRBJ1-5	TRBV6-5	CASRGGQLNQPQHF
TRBJ2-7	TRBV24-1	CATRATGEPYEQYF
TRBJ1-2	TRBV6-5	CASRTHRVGYTF
TRBJ1-2	TRBV2	CASSGTNKHGYTF
TRBJ2-7	TRBV5-1	CASRRQGAVGLAVYEQYF
TRBJ2-7	TRBV5-4	CASSSGTGDTKYF
TRBJ1-2	TRBV28	CASSSETGGDSNYGYTF
TRBJ2-1	TRBV14	CASSQGPQVSHEQFF
TRBJ2-3	TRBV15	CATSRVSGRRTDTQYF
TRBJ2-3	TRBV9	CASSVVTSGLGDTQYF
TRBJ2-2	TRBV2	CASSVTTKPGGELFF
TRBJ2-3	TRBV10-3	CAISESEGVASGYPDDTQYF
TRBJ1-2	TRBV10-3	CAISDRAGSYGYTF
TRBJ1-5	TRBV4-2	CASSHGEGGSQPQHF
TRBJ1-5	TRBV30	CAWQQGGNQPQHF
TRBJ1-1	TRBV4-1	CASSHRGWLDTEAFF
TRBJ2-3	TRBV6-2/TRBV6-3	CASSYRGQGPPDTQYF
TRBJ2-3	TRBV12-3/TRBV12-4	CASSPIDTQYF
TRBJ2-3	TRBV30	CAWRATGGTDTQYF
TRBJ2-3	TRBV7-2	CASADLGGKSDTQYF
TRBJ2-6	TRBV5-4	CASSQGANVLTF
TRBJ2-7	TRBV19	CASSIGVSGYEQYF
TRBJ2-1	TRBV29-1	CSVRLAYNEQFF
TRBJ2-7	TRBV7-3	CASSPAGLISYEQYF
TRBJ2-7	TRBV19	CASSIDGQGHSYEQYF
TRBJ1-2	TRBV27	CASSLTTTGDGYTF
TRBJ2-1	TRBV9	CASSVDGAGTYNEQFF
TRBJ2-7	TRBV3-1/TRBV3-2	CASSLQGAGQYF
TRBJ1-5	TRBV28	CASSGTTLGQPQHF
TRBJ2-6	TRBV24-1	CATGPSGANVLTF
TRBJ2-5	TRBV2	CASRESQGKETQYF
TRBJ2-7	TRBV28	CASTPGGSYEQYF
TRBJ1-5	TRBV19	CASSTGTGDGQPQHF